These 21 T cell receptor beta chains share one sample of origin, sequenced in a study of identical twins (dated by TCRdb to the mid-2010s). The protocol used for the library was 5' RACE. The sequencer listed for this sample is Illumina HiSeq 2000. TCRdb trimmed the raw reads at Q25, called clones with MiXCR and kept productive beta chains. Rows merge per CDR3 protein into single entries with the most common DNA and genes. The sample table contains approximately 670,000 distinct CDR3 sequences; only one count was recorded for roughly 6% of them. About 2% of the sample lies in the top ten. Material: naive T cells sorted from blood. The cell subset or site label here, explained by the study, means: cells isolated with a human naive T-cell isolation kit. These receptors were obtained from a man in his late teens or twenties in good health.

This clonotype has at least ten counts. V usage is TRBV25-1 and J usage is TRBJ2-1; 8 bases match TRBD2. CDR1 and CDR2 from the germline V gene are MGHDK and SYGVNS. With V trimmed by 8 bases and J by 9 bases, 12 bases remained unmatched. CDR3 length equals 14 residues. The CDR3: CASGTSGSLGEQFF. The CDR3 DNA reads TGTGCCAGCGGGACCAGCGGGAGCTTAGGTGAGCAGTTCTTC.

This clonotype has only a few counts. The rearrangement joins TRBV5-1 to TRBJ1-1; D ambiguous. Germline V CDR1 and CDR2: SGHRS, YFSETQ. The V end lost 1 base, the J end lost 6 bases, and 7 bases lay between the germline ends. This CDR3 region has 12 residues. The CDR3 region has the DNA TGCGCCAGCAGCTTGTCAGGTGCTGAAGCTTTCTTT. Translated, it gives CASSLSGAEAFF.

Remarks on this clonotype: Given a much more abundant clone one base away, this may be a read error. The genes are TRBV29-1 and TRBJ2-7; 7 nucleotides line up with TRBD1. CDR1 and CDR2 from the germline V gene are SQVTM and ANQGSEA. This CDR3 contains 13 residues. The V and J ends lost 7 bases and 2 bases, in that order; junction bases with no gene match: 8. The CDR3 DNA sequence: TGCAGCGCCAAAACAGGGGCCCCCTACGAGCAGTACTTC. The encoded protein is CSAKTGAPYEQYF.

This clonotype was seen a few times. The genes are TRBV18 and TRBJ1-1, with D unclear. V lost 4 bases to trimming and J lost 4 bases, with 10 bases between them. CDR1 is KGHSH, CDR2 LQKENI, per germline. This CDR3 contains 13 residues. CDR3 coding DNA: TGTGCCAGCTCACAGGCCGGGAGCACTGAAGCTTTCTTT. It specifies CASSQAGSTEAFF.

This clonotype showed up many times. The V and J genes are TRBV5-1 and TRBJ2-7, with 7 bases that match TRBD2. Trimming removed 0 bases from V and 0 bases from J; junction bases left unmatched: 9. The germline CDR1 and CDR2 sequences are SGHRS and YFSETQ. This CDR3 has 17 amino acids. CDR3: CASSLGWGGGPSYEQYF. In DNA form, the CDR3 reads TGCGCCAGCAGCTTGGGATGGGGCGGGGGTCCCTCCTACGAGCAGTACTTC.

This clonotype was observed many times. The chain combines TRBV30 with TRBJ1-2; possible D gene TRBD1, 6 bases. Trimming shortened V by 6 bases and J by 4 bases, and 21 bases separated the two germline ends. The CDR3 extends over 15 amino acids. Germline CDR1 reads GTSNPN; CDR2 reads SVGIG (reference sequence). The CDR3 sequence: CACPLKTGVSYGYTF. CDR3 nucleotides: TGTGCCTGCCCTCTCAAGACAGGAGTAAGCTATGGCTACACCTTC.

V usage is TRBV2 and J usage is TRBJ2-3, with 12 bases identical to TRBD2. V dropped 6 bases and J dropped 4; count of bases not matched to a gene: 5. The CDR3 consists of 15 residues. Germline CDR1 and CDR2: SNHLY and FYNNEI. The CDR3 region is CASSKTSGSPDTQYF. CDR3 DNA: TGTGCCAGCAGCAAGACTAGCGGGAGCCCAGATACGCAGTATTTT. The whole variable domain, remainder taken from reference TRBV2 and TRBJ2-3, is EPEVTQTPSHQVTQMGQEVILRCVPISNHLYFYWYRQILGQKVEFLVSFYNNEISEKSEIFDDQFSVERPDGSNFTLKIRSTKLEDSAMYFCASSKTSGSPDTQYFGPGTRLTVL.

This clonotype was detected many times. This sequence joins TRBV20-1 and TRBJ2-1, with 8 bases fitting TRBD2. The CDR3 spans 15 residues. The ends lost 2 bases at V and 6 bases at J; junction bases unmatched: 9. In germline, CDR1 is DFQATT, CDR2 SNEGSKA (reference sequence). CDR3 loop: CSARQPGLVFNEQFF. CDR3 bases: TGCAGTGCTAGACAACCGGGACTAGTGTTCAATGAGCAGTTCTTC.

This clonotype was counted many times. V gene TRBV11-2 combines with J gene TRBJ2-7; 11 bases agree with TRBD2. The CDR3 totals 16 residues. With 2 bases clipped from V and 0 bases from J, the junction kept 3 bases outside the gene matches. Germline CDR1 is SGHAT and CDR2 is FQNNGV. The CDR3 DNA sequence: TGTGCCAGCAGCTTATTCCTAGCGGGAGGCTCCTACGAGCAGTACTTC. Encoded protein: CASSLFLAGGSYEQYF.

Many counts were recorded for this clonotype. This chain connects TRBV20-1 to TRBJ2-1; 12 bases are shared with TRBD2. CDR1 and CDR2 (germline): DFQATT, SNEGSKA (reference sequence). With V trimmed by 5 bases and J by 10 bases, 12 bases remained unmatched. This CDR3 is 15 amino acids long. The CDR3 coding sequence is TGCAGTGCTGGGATAACCGGGACTAGCGGGCTAGAGCAGTTCTTC. Translating gives CSAGITGTSGLEQFF.

This clonotype showed up many times. The chain has TRBV12-3 or TRBV12-4 and TRBJ2-1; D is ambiguous. Trimming shortened V by 9 bases and J by 0 bases, and 9 bases separated the two germline ends. The CDR3 sequence is 13 residues long. The CDR3 sequence is CASHTSSYNEQFF. The CDR3 DNA follows: TGTGCCAGTCATACAAGCTCCTACAATGAGCAGTTCTTC.

The chain links TRBV20-1 to TRBJ2-7; D possibly corresponds to TRBD1 (6 bases). Deletions cut 1 base from V and 2 bases from J, with 12 bases between. The CDR3 totals 14 residues. Germline V gene sequence: CDR1 DFQATT, CDR2 SNEGSKA (reference sequence). The CDR3, as DNA: TGCAGTGCTAGAGTCGGGGCAGGGGCCTACGAGCAGTACTTC. Translating it yields CSARVGAGAYEQYF.

In this sample, this clonotype turned up many times. This chain joins TRBV27 and TRBJ2-1, with 10 bases identical to TRBD2. V gave up 5 bases and J gave up 6 bases; unmatched junction bases: 7. This CDR3 region has 15 residues. CDR1 is MNHEY, CDR2 SMNVEV, per germline (reference sequence). The CDR3 DNA reads TGTGCCAGCAGTCCCGGAGTAGCGGGAGGCAATGAGCAGTTCTTC. Translated: CASSPGVAGGNEQFF.

This clonotype was detected ten times or more. The chain has TRBV10-3 and TRBJ2-1; 7 positions agree with TRBD2. This CDR3 is built from 16 residues. Looked up from germline, CDR1 is ENHRY and CDR2 is SYGVKD. With V trimmed by 3 bases and J by 1 base, 6 bases remained unmatched. The CDR3 coding sequence is TGTGCCATCAGTGAACTAGCGAGGAGGTCCTACAATGAGCAGTTCTTC. Translated: CAISELARRSYNEQFF.

The chain carries TRBV29-1 and TRBJ2-1; 10 bases fit TRBD1. The junction had 8 bases not matched to a gene; V was cut back by 6 bases and J by 3 bases. This CDR3 spans 15 amino acids. CDR1 is SQVTM and CDR2 is ANQGSEA in the germline V gene. DNA for the CDR3: TGCAGCGTGACACCGGGACAGGGGAACTACAATGAGCAGTTCTTC. As protein: CSVTPGQGNYNEQFF.

Ten or more counts support this clonotype. This chain links TRBV29-1 with TRBJ2-2, with D possibly being TRBD2 (6 bases). The CDR3 is 18 residues long. The ends were cut back, 4 bases at V and 1 base at J, with 22 bases in the middle. Germline V gene data show CDR1 as SQVTM and CDR2 as ANQGSEA. The CDR3 region is CSVGGPPAGTGNTGELFF. The CDR3 region has the DNA TGCAGCGTTGGCGGGCCTCCTGCGGGGACGGGGAACACCGGGGAGCTGTTTTTT.

The V gene is TRBV7-6, the J gene TRBJ2-6; 9 bases align to TRBD2. Germline V lookup: CDR1 SGHVS, CDR2 FNYEAQ. The CDR3 runs 21 residues. V shed 5 bases, J shed 0 bases, and the junction held 17 bases outside the gene matches. The CDR3 here is CASSKYTLLAGDLSGANVLTF. CDR3 nucleotides: TGTGCCAGCAGCAAATACACCCTACTAGCGGGCGATCTCTCTGGGGCCAACGTCCTGACTTTC. Full variable domain (missing parts from reference TRBV7-6 and TRBJ2-6): GAGVSQSPRYKVTKRGQDVALRCDPISGHVSLYWYRQALGQGPEFLTYFNYEAQQDKSGLPNDRFSAERPEGSISTLTIQRTEQRDSAMYRCASSKYTLLAGDLSGANVLTFGAGSRLTVL.

The rearrangement uses TRBV6-1 and TRBJ2-2; 13 bases map to TRBD2. With 7 bases clipped from V and 4 bases from J, the junction kept 6 bases outside the gene matches. CDR1 is MNHNS, CDR2 SASEGT, per germline. The CDR3 is 16 amino acids. CDR3 protein: CASTHTSGRGTGELFF. The CDR3 DNA sequence: TGTGCCAGCACCCATACTAGCGGGAGGGGCACCGGGGAGCTGTTTTTT.

This sequence joins TRBV7-3 and TRBJ1-2; no firm D call. Germline V gene lookup returns CDR1 SGHTA and CDR2 FQGTGA. V was trimmed by 4 bases and J by 4 bases, leaving 19 bases between them. This CDR3 comprises 16 residues. This CDR3 reads CASSYAEGATLYGYTF. The CDR3 coding sequence is TGTGCCAGCAGCTACGCCGAAGGAGCAACCCTCTATGGCTACACCTTC.

This clonotype was found a few times. The chain is built from TRBV15 and TRBJ2-2, with TRBD2 matching 7 bases. With 8 bases clipped from V and 0 bases from J, the junction kept 9 bases outside the gene matches. The CDR3 covers 16 residues. The germline gives CDR1 LNHNV, CDR2 YYDKDF (reference sequence). CDR3 nucleotides: TGTGCCACCCGGCGGTGGGCGGGAGCGAACACCGGGGAGCTGTTTTTT. Residues: CATRRWAGANTGELFF. The full variable domain, its missing parts supplied by reference TRBV15 and TRBJ2-2, is DAMVIQNPRYQVTQFGKPVTLSCSQTLNHNVMYWYQQKSSQAPKLLFHYYDKDFNNEADTPDNFQSRRPNTSFCFLDIRSPGLGDTAMYLCATRRWAGANTGELFFGEGSRLTVL.

This clonotype appeared many times. The V and J genes are TRBV5-1 and TRBJ2-1, with 14 nucleotides matching TRBD2. The CDR3 contains 15 residues. Germline loops: CDR1 SGHRS, CDR2 YFSETQ. V was pared by 3 bases and J by 6 bases, with 2 bases of the junction left unmatched. Written as DNA, the CDR3 is TGCGCCAGCAGCTCGACTAGCGGGAGGGGCAATGAGCAGTTCTTC. It codes for CASSSTSGRGNEQFF.